This is a list of T cell receptor beta chains from one sample in a study of blood T cells in healthy people across ages. TCRdb itself ran the 5' RACE reads through MiXCR, one entry per CDR3 protein. The table shows about 930,000 distinct CDR3 sequences, with 25% to 35% occurring only once. This sample was also put to use in a study of T cells of mothers and their children.

The material sequenced was blood. These receptors all stem from a woman between 40 and 55 years old in good health. CDR3s include the opening cysteine and the closing phenylalanine or tryptophan. D genes are given only for firm matches. Expanded clones are given a class, and other clones once, few, many or no size at all.

clone size	V gene	CDR3 length	D gene	J gene	CDR3 DNA	CDR3 protein
NA	TRBV20-1	13	NA	TRBJ2-7	TGCAGTGCTAGCCTGCGGGGACCCTACGAGCAGTACTTC	CSASLRGPYEQYF
NA	TRBV5-5	13	NA	TRBJ2-7	TGTGCCAGCAGCTTGGAGGTGGGCTACGAGCAGTACTTC	CASSLEVGYEQYF
few	TRBV28	19	TRBD1	TRBJ2-5	TGTGCCAGCAGTCTGCCCAGTTCCGGGACAGGGGGCGTTGGAGAGACCCAGTACTTC	CASSLPSSGTGGVGETQYF
NA	TRBV27	12	NA	TRBJ1-2	TGTGCCAGCCACGACAGCGCCTATGGCTGCACCTTC	CASHDSAYGCTF
few	TRBV9	15	NA	TRBJ1-6	TGTGCCAGCAGCCCTGGGGGCAGCCATAATTCACCCCTCCACTTT	CASSPGGSHNSPLHF
many	TRBV7-2	15	NA	TRBJ2-7	TGTGCCAGCAGAGAGGCGGCCCCCCTTGCCTACGAGCAGTACTTC	CASREAAPLAYEQYF
many	TRBV28	15	NA	TRBJ2-7	TGTGCCAGCACTCTGGGGGCACAGGGTGGGAACGAGCAGTACTTC	CASTLGAQGGNEQYF
few	TRBV7-9	16	TRBD2	TRBJ2-1	TGTGCCAGCAGCCTAACCGAGCGGGGGGGCCTCAATGAGCAGTTCTTC	CASSLTERGGLNEQFF
many	TRBV7-2	14	TRBD1	TRBJ1-2	TGTGCCAGCAGGCAACCAGGGGGCGGCTATGGCTACACCTTC	CASRQPGGGYGYTF
NA	TRBV15	14	NA	TRBJ1-5	TGTGCCACCAGCAGAGGTGAACTCAATCAGCCCCAGCATTTT	CATSRGELNQPQHF
NA	TRBV6-6	14	TRBD1	TRBJ1-5	TGTGCCAGCAGGTGGACAGGCGAGAATCAGCCCCAGCATTTT	CASRWTGENQPQHF
many	TRBV9	15	TRBD2	TRBJ2-7	TGTGCCAGCAGCGTAGAAGCGGGGACCACCTACGAGCAGTACTTC	CASSVEAGTTYEQYF
few	TRBV5-1	16	NA	TRBJ2-3	TGCGCCAGCAGCTTGGCCTCTGGGGGCGGCACAGATACGCAGTATTTT	CASSLASGGGTDTQYF
few	TRBV11-3	15	NA	TRBJ2-1	TGTGCCAGCAGCCCGACGGTGGGGACCTACAATGAGCAGTTCTTC	CASSPTVGTYNEQFF
many	TRBV5-1	15	NA	TRBJ2-1	TGCGCCAGCAGCCCCTCAGGGCGATCCTACAATGAGCAGTTCTTC	CASSPSGRSYNEQFF